Below, 23 T cell receptor beta chains from the same sample are listed, as sequenced in a study of blood T cell repertoires in COVID-19. Clones were read by immunoSEQ multiplex PCR, and TCRdb kept only the in-frame ones, dropping some. This sample has some 220,000 clones, with 65% to 90% found just once. The material sequenced was peripheral blood. The receptors derive from a woman in her 70s with COVID-19, enrolled during active disease.

The gene calls are TRBV4-1 and TRBJ2-1; 13 bases map to TRBD2. The CDR3 consists of 16 residues. The trim removed 5 bases at V and 5 bases at J, leaving 6 bases unmatched. Germline lookup yields CDR1 MGHRA and CDR2 YSYEKL. The CDR3 is CASSDRTSGRNNEQFF. In DNA, the CDR3 is TGCGCCAGCAGCGATAGGACTAGCGGGAGAAACAATGAGCAGTTCTTC.

The chain uses TRBV11-3 and TRBJ2-7, with TRBD2 matching 9 bases. The CDR3 loop spans 15 amino acids. Germline V gives CDR1 SGHNT, CDR2 YENEEA. Germline trimming cut 5 bases from V and 6 bases from J; bases unmatched to any gene: 11. The CDR3 DNA is TGTGCCAGCAGCCAAGCGGGAGGCACTGGCGGCGAGCAGTACTTC. Its protein product is CASSQAGGTGGEQYF.

The V and J genes are TRBV30 and TRBJ2-1; 11 nucleotides line up with TRBD1. This CDR3 is built from 14 residues. The germline CDR1 and CDR2 sequences are GTSNPN and SVGIG (reference sequence). V dropped 3 bases and J dropped 10; count of bases not matched to a gene: 8. CDR3 sequence: CAWRGQGGRWEQFF. The CDR3 coding sequence is TGTGCCTGGAGGGGACAGGGGGGCCGTTGGGAGCAGTTCTTC.

The rearrangement uses TRBV29-1 and TRBJ2-1; 8 bases agree with TRBD1. J lost 8 bases, V lost 3 bases, and 9 bases had no gene match. The CDR3 extends over 14 amino acids. The germline V gene encodes CDR1 SQVTM and CDR2 ANQGSEA. CDR3 sequence reads: CSVDEGQAPHEQFF. The CDR3 bases are TGCAGCGTTGATGAGGGACAGGCCCCTCATGAGCAGTTCTTC.

CDR3 sequence reads: CASSRGTGGDNSPLHF. The CDR3 coding sequence is TGTGCCAGCAGCCGCGGGACAGGGGGTGATAATTCACCCCTCCACTTT. V gene TRBV7-3 combines with J gene TRBJ1-6; 11 bases are a match to TRBD1. Trimming took 5 bases from V and 5 from J; bases not matched to a gene: 5. The CDR3 covers 16 residues. CDR1 is SGHTA, CDR2 FQGTGA, per germline. Full variable domain (remainder filled in from reference TRBV7-3 and TRBJ1-6): GAGVSQTPSNKVTEKGKYVELRCDPISGHTALYWYRQSLGQGPEFLIYFQGTGAADDSGLPNDRFFAVRPEGSVSTLKIQRTERGDSAVYLCASSRGTGGDNSPLHFGNGTRLTVT.

The chain recombines TRBV5-8 with TRBJ1-5, with 8 bases identical to TRBD1. The V gene's germline CDR1 is SGHTS and CDR2 YDEGEE. The CDR3 covers 15 residues. With V trimmed by 3 bases and J by 0 bases, 2 bases remained unmatched. CDR3 coding DNA: TGTGCCAGCAGCTGGGGACAGGTTAGCAATCAGCCCCAGCATTTT. It specifies CASSWGQVSNQPQHF.

In the case of this clone: A junction boundary mismatches the germline segment, possibly from a read error. The rearrangement links TRBV5-4 to TRBJ1-2; perhaps TRBD1 as D (5 bases). Germline-derived CDR1 and CDR2 are SGHNT and YYREEE (reference sequence). The CDR3 sequence is 14 residues long. CDR3: CASTLGGRGYGYTF. CDR3 coding DNA: TGTGCCAGCACCTTGGGGGGTAGGGGCTATGGCTACACCTTC.

The chain uses TRBV10-3 and TRBJ1-2, with 7 bases aligning to TRBD1. The CDR3 spans 14 residues. Germline V gene sequence: CDR1 ENHRY, CDR2 SYGVKD. After removal of 5 bases from V and 3 bases from J, the junction contained 6 bases not matched to a gene. CDR3 region: CAISTGVLHYGYTF. Written as DNA, the CDR3 is TGTGCCATCAGTACAGGGGTCTTGCACTATGGCTACACCTTC.

V and J are TRBV15 and TRBJ1-1; possible D gene TRBD1, 6 bases. V was cut by 0 bases and J by 1 base, with 9 bases left in between. This CDR3 has 15 residues. The germline CDR1 and CDR2 sequences are LNHNV and YYDKDF (reference sequence). CDR3 bases: TGTGCCACCAGCAGAGATATACAGGGGAACACTGAAGCTTTCTTT. Translated, it gives CATSRDIQGNTEAFF.

This chain connects TRBV24-1 to TRBJ1-2; weak D call: TRBD1 (6 bases). The CDR3 length is 12 residues. With 6 bases removed from V and 13 bases from J, the gap between germline ends came to 17 bases. Germline V gives CDR1 KGHDR, CDR2 SFDVKD. CDR3 in DNA: TGTGCCACCAGTAAAGAGACAGGACAGCCCACCTTC. Encoded protein: CATSKETGQPTF.

This rearrangement joins TRBV6-1 to TRBJ1-5; D is possibly TRBD1 (5 bases). V lost 3 bases and J lost 5, with 11 bases in between. Germline CDR1 and CDR2: MNHNS and SASEGT. CDR3 length: 14 residues. The CDR3 nucleotides are TGTGCCAGCAGTGACCCCGGGGACTATCAGCCCCAGCATTTT. It encodes CASSDPGDYQPQHF.

This clone occurred once. The V call is TRBV6-2 or TRBV6-3, the J call TRBJ2-3; 12 nucleotides agree with TRBD2. V lost 5 bases, J lost 5 bases, and 5 bases stayed unmatched. This CDR3 is built from 15 residues. CDR1 MNHEY and CDR2 SVGEGT come from the germline V gene. The CDR3 DNA reads TGTGCCAGCAGTATACTAGCGGGGGGCCGAGATACGCAGTATTTT. Amino acids: CASSILAGGRDTQYF.

The V and J genes are TRBV1 and TRBJ2-1; the table names TRBD2, a call not compared with the DNA. TRBV1 constitutes a pseudogene. The CDR3 has 16 residues. This chain's CDR3 is CTSLTGLGHSYNEQFF. The DNA of the CDR3 is TGCACCAGTCTCACGGGACTAGGTCACTCCTACAATGAGCAGTTCTTC.

The chain has TRBV7-2 and TRBJ2-7; TRBD1 matches at 9 bases. The ends lost 5 bases at V and 2 bases at J; junction bases unmatched: 10. The CDR3 spans 16 residues. Germline CDR1 SGHTA, CDR2 FQGNSA. Written as DNA, the CDR3 is TGTGCCAGCAGCCGTCGTCCGGGACAGGGTACCTACGAGCAGTACTTC. Its translation: CASSRRPGQGTYEQYF. Based on the CDR3 plus reference TRBV7-2 and TRBJ2-7, the full variable domain is GAGVSQSPSNKVTEKGKDVELRCDPISGHTALYWYRQSLGQGLEFLIYFQGNSAPDKSGLPSDRFSAERTGGSVSTLTIQRTQQEDSAVYLCASSRRPGQGTYEQYFGPGTRLTVT.

The chain couples TRBV5-5 to TRBJ1-5; D call uncertain. The CDR3 runs 14 residues. Trimming cost V 5 bases and J 1 base, with 10 bases left between them. Looked up from germline, CDR1 is SGHKS and CDR2 is YYEKEE (reference sequence). The CDR3 DNA sequence: TGTGCCAGCAGTCCCCAGTGGAGCAATCAGCCCCAGCATTTT. The encoded protein is CASSPQWSNQPQHF.

V usage is TRBV19 and J usage is TRBJ2-5; 11 bases agree with TRBD2. CDR3 length equals 14 residues. Unmatched junction bases numbered 3, after V lost 6 bases and J lost 3 bases. Germline V gives CDR1 LNHDA, CDR2 SQIVND (reference sequence). The CDR3 loop is CASRPTSGEETQYF. The CDR3 DNA sequence: TGTGCCAGTAGACCGACTAGCGGGGAAGAGACCCAGTACTTC.

This clone was observed a handful of times. This chain connects TRBV18 to TRBJ1-1; maybe TRBD1 (6 bases). The V gene's germline CDR1 is KGHSH and CDR2 LQKENI. The CDR3 runs 15 residues. Between the trimmed V and J ends, which lost 2 bases and 5 bases, there was a span of 15 bases. CDR3 region: CASSPYTPGATEAFF. In DNA form, the CDR3 reads TGTGCCAGCTCACCATACACCCCAGGGGCAACTGAAGCTTTCTTT.

The chain joins TRBV29-1 to TRBJ2-1; 10 bases are a match to TRBD2. Germline loops: CDR1 SQVTM, CDR2 ANQGSEA. This CDR3 contains 14 residues. V lost 5 bases, J lost 8 bases, and 9 bases stayed unmatched. The CDR3 reads CSVRKGLAWDEQFF. The CDR3 region has the DNA TGCAGCGTTCGCAAGGGACTAGCGTGGGATGAGCAGTTCTTC.

The chain has TRBV28 and TRBJ2-7; 8 positions match TRBD2. The J segment lost 2 bases and the V segment lost 7 bases, leaving 7 bases of the junction unmatched. This CDR3 region has 14 residues. Germline CDR1 and CDR2: MDHEN and SYDVKM. The CDR3 coding sequence is TGTGCCAGCAAATTAAGCGGGAGACCCTACGAGCAGTACTTC. Residues: CASKLSGRPYEQYF.

The CDR3 DNA reads TGTGCCAGCAGCTCCGCGGGGGGAAACGGGGAGCTGTTTTTT. Translating gives CASSSAGGNGELFF. This chain joins TRBV5-4 and TRBJ2-2; 8 nucleotides match TRBD2. V was pared by 3 bases and J by 7 bases, with 5 bases of the junction left unmatched. This CDR3 region has 14 residues. Germline V lookup: CDR1 SGHNT, CDR2 YYREEE (reference sequence). Based on the CDR3 plus reference TRBV5-4 and TRBJ2-2, the full variable domain is ETGVTQSPTHLIKTRGQQVTLRCSSQSGHNTVSWYQQALGQGPQFIFQYYREEENGRGNFPPRFSGLQFPNYSSELNVNALELDDSALYLCASSSAGGNGELFFGEGSRLTVL.

V and J are TRBV4-3 and TRBJ2-4; TRBD1 matches 8 bases. This CDR3 has 16 amino acids. V dropped 3 bases and J dropped 5; count of bases not matched to a gene: 9. Germline V gives CDR1 LGHNA, CDR2 YSLEER. The CDR3 DNA reads as TGCGCCAGCAGCCAGGCAAGGACAGGGTTACAAAACATTCAGTACTTC. This gives the protein CASSQARTGLQNIQYF.

The gene calls are TRBV7-6 and TRBJ1-3, with a tentative D call TRBD1 (6 bases). V dropped 1 base and J dropped 0 bases, with 16 bases sitting between them. Looked up from germline, CDR1 is SGHVS and CDR2 is FNYEAQ. This CDR3 region has 18 residues. In nucleotides, the CDR3 is TGTGCCAGCAGCTTAGAAGGGGGGGGACGGTTCTCTGGAAACACCATATATTTT. Protein sequence: CASSLEGGGRFSGNTIYF.

V usage is TRBV18 and J usage is TRBJ2-1; TRBD2 matches at 11 bases. The CDR3 is 17 residues long. The ends lost 3 bases at V and 8 bases at J; junction bases unmatched: 12. Germline V gene data show CDR1 as KGHSH and CDR2 as LQKENI. The DNA for the CDR3 is TGTGCCAGCTCACCCTTGCTAGCGGGAGGTCTGGGGGATGAGCAGTTCTTC. It encodes CASSPLLAGGLGDEQFF.